The clone carrying this T cell receptor (beta chain) was seen once. As yet, its antigen is unknown. The unexposed donors gave CD4+ T cells in about 2011-2019, prior to COVID-19. The cells were cultured for about ten days before CD4+ T cells were isolated. This CDR3 region has 13 residues. The ends were cut back, 2 bases at V and 8 bases at J, with 10 bases in the middle. This record comes from a study of CD4 T cells in relation to SARS-CoV-2 and coronaviruses. The study, taken as a whole, reports: This crossreactivity analysis covered spike protein alone, no other viral proteins.

Method: immunoSEQ multiplex PCR; TCRdb's copy keeps in-frame clones and lacks some. There are tens of thousands of clones in the sample; about 70% occur only once, and roughly 18% lies in the top ten. The chain recombines TRBV12-3 or TRBV12-4 with TRBJ2-1; D may be TRBD2 (5 bases). The TCR comes from a human donor in good health. Input material: CD4+ T cells from PBMCs, cultured in vitro. DNA of the CDR3: TGTGCCAGCAGTTTACTAGCCCCCGATGAGCAGTTCTTC. It is translated as CASSLLAPDEQFF.